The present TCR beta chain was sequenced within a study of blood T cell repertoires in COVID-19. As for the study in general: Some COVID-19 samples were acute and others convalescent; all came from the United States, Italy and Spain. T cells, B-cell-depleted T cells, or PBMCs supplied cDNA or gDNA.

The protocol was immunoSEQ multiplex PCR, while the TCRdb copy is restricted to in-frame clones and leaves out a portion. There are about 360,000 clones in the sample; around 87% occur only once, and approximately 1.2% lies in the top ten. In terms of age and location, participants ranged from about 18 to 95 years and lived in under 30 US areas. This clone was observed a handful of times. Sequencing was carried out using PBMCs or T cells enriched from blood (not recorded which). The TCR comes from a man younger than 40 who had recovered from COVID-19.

Written as DNA, the CDR3 is TGTGCCAGCAGCTTCCTCGGCAGTTTTGAGGAGGCTAACTATGGCTACACCTTC. Encoded protein: CASSFLGSFEEANYGYTF. The V and J genes are TRBV5-6 and TRBJ1-2; D gene uncertain. This CDR3 comprises 18 residues. The V end was cut by 2 bases, the J end by 0 bases, with 20 bases between. Germline V CDR1 and CDR2: SGHDT, YYEEEE.